These 27 T cell receptor beta chains were all obtained from the same sample, sequenced in a study of blood T cell repertoires in COVID-19. The table came from immunoSEQ multiplex PCR; TCRdb's copy has only in-frame clones and leaves some out. The table shows roughly 250,000 clones, with approximately 90% occurring only once. Sequencing input: PBMCs or T cells enriched from blood (not recorded which). These receptor sequences come from a woman between 35 and 50 years old with acute COVID-19.

The chain couples TRBV7-8 to TRBJ2-7; 8 nucleotides align to TRBD1. Germline values: CDR1 SGHVS, CDR2 FQNEAQ. The length of the CDR3 is 14 residues. V lost 4 bases and J lost 6; bases outside the gene matches: 8. The CDR3 protein is CASSSRQGSAEQYF. CDR3 sequence (DNA): TGTGCCAGCAGCTCCCGACAGGGGTCCGCCGAGCAGTACTTC.

This chain joins TRBV3-1 (or the pseudogene TRBV3-2) and TRBJ2-3, with no clear D. The V gene's germline CDR1 is LGHDT and CDR2 YNNKEL (reference sequence). V was trimmed by 4 bases and J by 7 bases, leaving 6 bases between them. This CDR3 comprises 11 residues. The CDR3 DNA sequence: TGTGCCAGCAGCCCCGGTTATACGCAGTATTTT. This codes for CASSPGYTQYF.

This chain uses TRBV6-5 with TRBJ2-7, with a possible D match to TRBD2 (7 bases). Germline values: CDR1 MNHEY, CDR2 SVGAGI. The CDR3 consists of 15 residues. V was pared by 6 bases and J by 4 bases, with 19 bases between. The CDR3 coding sequence is TGTGCCAGCAGAAGACTAGCCGGGGGCTCTTACGAGCAGTACTTC. Residues: CASRRLAGGSYEQYF.

This chain joins TRBV18 and TRBJ2-7, with TRBD1 matching 7 bases. The germline V gene encodes CDR1 KGHSH and CDR2 LQKENI. Unmatched junction bases numbered 1, after V lost 3 bases and J lost 2 bases. The CDR3 has 13 residues. The CDR3 bases are TGTGCCAGCTCACCTGGGACAGCCTACGAGCAGTACTTC. This gives the protein CASSPGTAYEQYF.

The V and J genes are TRBV19 and TRBJ2-7; D may be TRBD1 (5 bases). Deletions cut 2 bases from V and 0 bases from J, with 14 bases between. CDR1 is LNHDA, CDR2 SQIVND, per germline (reference sequence). The CDR3 spans 16 residues. CDR3 amino acids: CASSINTGFASYEQYF. The DNA for the CDR3 is TGTGCCAGTAGTATAAACACAGGCTTTGCCTCCTACGAGCAGTACTTC.

The chain couples TRBV24-1 to TRBJ2-3; 8 bases line up with TRBD2. The J segment lost 5 bases and the V segment lost 4 bases, leaving 7 bases of the junction unmatched. The germline CDR1 and CDR2 sequences are KGHDR and SFDVKD. The CDR3 length is 15 residues. The CDR3 DNA reads TGTGCCACCAGTGACAACAGCGGGGGCAGAGATACGCAGTATTTT. The encoded protein is CATSDNSGGRDTQYF.

This chain connects TRBV6-2 or TRBV6-3 to TRBJ1-5; D call uncertain. This CDR3 contains 11 residues. CDR1 is MNHEY, CDR2 SVGEGT, per germline. Trimming removed 6 bases at V and 8 bases at J, with 8 bases between. CDR3 amino acids: CASSNGEPQHF. CDR3 nucleotides: TGTGCCAGCAGCAACGGGGAGCCCCAGCATTTT.

The CDR3 DNA sequence: TGTGCCACCAGCAGAGACCACAGGGCTGGGGCCAACGTCCTGACTTTC. This translates into CATSRDHRAGANVLTF. This chain joins TRBV15 and TRBJ2-6; tentatively, D is TRBD1 (6 bases). This CDR3 region has 16 residues. Trimming stripped 0 bases from V and 2 bases from J, with 8 bases between. Germline V gives CDR1 LNHNV, CDR2 YYDKDF (reference sequence).

The chain is built from TRBV7-9 and TRBJ2-6, with a weak D call TRBD2 (6 bases). The germline CDR1 and CDR2 sequences are SEHNR and FQNEAQ (reference sequence). The CDR3 is made up of 17 amino acids. The V end lost 5 bases, the J end lost 2 bases, and 16 bases lay between the germline ends. The CDR3: CASSPPRGPTGANVLTF. CDR3 sequence (DNA): TGTGCCAGCAGCCCACCGCGGGGCCCCACTGGGGCCAACGTCCTGACTTTC.

This clone has only a few counts. This chain connects TRBV6-2 or TRBV6-3 to TRBJ2-2; 7 nucleotides line up with TRBD2. CDR1 and CDR2 (germline): MNHEY, SVGEGT. CDR3 length: 14 amino acids. V gave up 2 bases and J gave up 6 bases; unmatched junction bases: 3. The CDR3 is CASSYTTSSGELFF. The CDR3, as DNA: TGTGCCAGCAGTTACACGACTAGCTCCGGGGAGCTGTTTTTT.

The chain employs TRBV30 and TRBJ1-1, with D perhaps matching TRBD1 (5 bases). CDR1 and CDR2 from the germline V gene are GTSNPN and SVGIG (reference sequence). Trimming shortened V by 5 bases and J by 1 base, and 11 bases separated the two germline ends. The CDR3 spans 13 residues. CDR3 sequence reads: CAWGPGGNTEAFF. CDR3 bases: TGTGCCTGGGGTCCGGGGGGGAACACTGAAGCTTTCTTT.

This chain links TRBV14 with TRBJ2-7; the D gene is possibly TRBD2 (6 bases). Germline loops: CDR1 SGHDN, CDR2 FVKESK. There are 15 residues in the CDR3. V was clipped by 4 bases and J by 6 bases, with 19 bases between them. The chain's CDR3 is CASSPQAGLGGEQYF. CDR3 coding DNA: TGTGCCAGCAGCCCTCAGGCGGGACTGGGTGGCGAGCAGTACTTC. Drawing the rest from reference TRBV14 and TRBJ2-7, the complete variable domain is EAGVTQFPSHSVIEKGQTVTLRCDPISGHDNLYWYRRVMGKEIKFLLHFVKESKQDESGMPNNRFLAERTGGTYSTLKVQPAELEDSGVYFCASSPQAGLGGEQYFGPGTRLTVT.

The rearrangement links TRBV6-5 to TRBJ2-7, with TRBD1 matching over 8 bases. Germline V gene data show CDR1 as MNHEY and CDR2 as SVGAGI. The CDR3 totals 15 residues. V was clipped by 6 bases and J by 5 bases; unmatched bases: 12. The CDR3 reads CASRINGQGPHEQYF. CDR3 in DNA: TGTGCCAGCAGGATTAACGGACAGGGTCCGCACGAGCAGTACTTC.

The chain has TRBV9 and TRBJ1-1; 8 bases fit TRBD1. Trimming cost V 2 bases and J 1 base; bases outside gene matches: 7. Per the germline V gene, CDR1 is SGDLS and CDR2 is YYNGEE. The CDR3 runs to 16 residues. The CDR3 protein is CASSVRAGGANTEAFF. CDR3 sequence (DNA): TGTGCCAGCAGCGTGCGCGCAGGGGGCGCGAACACTGAAGCTTTCTTT.

This clone has a single count. The genes are TRBV15 and TRBJ2-2; the D gene is possibly TRBD2 (6 bases). The CDR3 has 17 amino acids. Germline V gene data show CDR1 as LNHNV and CDR2 as YYDKDF (reference sequence). V shed 0 bases and J shed 2 bases, with 13 bases lying between them. The CDR3 nucleotides read TGTGCCACCAGCAGAGATTCCGGGACTCTTAACACCGGGGAGCTGTTTTTT. Protein product: CATSRDSGTLNTGELFF.

This chain joins TRBV9 and TRBJ2-7; no clear D. V shed 0 bases and J shed 5 bases, with 15 bases lying between them. Germline CDR1 is SGDLS and CDR2 is YYNGEE. The CDR3 consists of 15 residues. The CDR3 DNA reads as TGTGCCAGCAGCGTAGCCTCGGGTCGGTTTGACGAGCAGTACTTC. It translates to CASSVASGRFDEQYF. The full variable domain, rest sourced from reference TRBV9 and TRBJ2-7, is DSGVTQTPKHLITATGQRVTLRCSPRSGDLSVYWYQQSLDQGLQFLIQYYNGEERAKGNILERFSAQQFPDLHSELNLSSLELGDSALYFCASSVASGRFDEQYFGPGTRLTVT.

This clone occurred a few times. The chain has TRBV5-1 and TRBJ2-2; 7 nucleotides match TRBD1. This CDR3 region has 15 residues. Looked up from germline, CDR1 is SGHRS and CDR2 is YFSETQ. The DNA of the CDR3 is TGCGCGACGCGGCTCGGGACAGAGAACACCGGGGAGCTGTTTTTT. Translating it yields CATRLGTENTGELFF.

This rearrangement joins TRBV19 to TRBJ2-1; 12 bases align to TRBD2. Germline trimming cut 5 bases from V and 4 bases from J; bases unmatched to any gene: 3. From germline, CDR1 is LNHDA and CDR2 SQIVND (reference sequence). The CDR3 is 15 residues long. CDR3 in DNA: TGTGCCAGTAGTTGGACTAGCGGGAAATACAATGAGCAGTTCTTC. Protein: CASSWTSGKYNEQFF.

The V call is TRBV24-1, the J call TRBJ1-2; D gene uncertain. Trimming removed 5 bases at V and 4 bases at J, with 13 bases between. Germline assignment: CDR1 KGHDR and CDR2 SFDVKD. There are 14 residues in the CDR3. CDR3 nucleotide sequence: TGTGCCACCAGTGGAGGGAGCCCCTCCTATGGCTACACCTTC. As protein: CATSGGSPSYGYTF.

The CDR3 is CASSLELAGASTQYF. CDR3 in DNA: TGTGCCAGCAGCTTAGAACTAGCGGGAGCATCTACGCAGTATTTT. The chain recombines TRBV7-2 with TRBJ2-3; 11 bases are a match to TRBD2. Unmatched junction bases numbered 5, after V lost 1 base and J lost 8 bases. The CDR3 contains 15 residues. Germline V gene data show CDR1 as SGHTA and CDR2 as FQGNSA.

This clone occurred a few times. The chain carries TRBV28 and TRBJ1-2, with D possibly TRBD1 on 6 matching bases. The CDR3 has 12 amino acids. V dropped 3 bases and J dropped 4 bases, with 6 bases sitting between them. Germline V lookup: CDR1 MDHEN, CDR2 SYDVKM. The CDR3 DNA reads as TGTGCCAGCAGTTTGGGGGCCTATGGCTACACCTTC. Translated: CASSLGAYGYTF.

The chain carries TRBV2 and TRBJ2-7, with a possible D match to TRBD2 (6 bases). There are 13 residues in the CDR3. From germline, CDR1 is SNHLY and CDR2 FYNNEI. V dropped 6 bases and J dropped 0 bases, with 9 bases sitting between them. CDR3 in amino acids: CASRGSGSYEQYF. CDR3 sequence (DNA): TGTGCCAGCAGGGGTAGCGGCTCCTACGAGCAGTACTTC.

The DNA of the CDR3 is TGTGCCAGCAGCTTAGAGGGTCGGCAGGGGGCGACCTTC. Protein product: CASSLEGRQGATF. The genes are TRBV11-2 and TRBJ1-2, with 8 bases that match TRBD1. The germline CDR1 and CDR2 sequences are SGHAT and FQNNGV. CDR3 length equals 13 residues. Trimming took 0 bases from V and 14 from J; bases not matched to a gene: 8.

The chain carries TRBV12-3 or TRBV12-4 and TRBJ1-2; D possibly corresponds to TRBD1 (6 bases). V was trimmed by 4 bases and J by 1 base, leaving 7 bases between them. The CDR3 runs to 13 residues. The CDR3: CASSWDINYGYTF. In DNA, the CDR3 is TGTGCCAGCAGTTGGGACATTAACTATGGCTACACCTTC.

The chain employs TRBV10-3 and TRBJ1-6; unclear D gene. Trimming cost V 6 bases and J 7 bases, with 7 bases left between them. CDR3 size: 12 residues. From germline, CDR1 is ENHRY and CDR2 SYGVKD. CDR3 amino acids: CAIRGGNSPLHF. CDR3 sequence (DNA): TGTGCCATCAGGGGAGGGAATTCACCCCTCCACTTT.

Turning to this clone: The sample contains more than one DNA sequence encoding this CDR3. The chain carries TRBV5-4 and TRBJ2-1; the match to TRBD2 covers 11 bases. Trimming at V came to 0 bases and at J to 4 bases, leaving 3 bases not matched to a gene. Germline V gives CDR1 SGHNT, CDR2 YYREEE (reference sequence). CDR3 size: 16 residues. CDR3 amino acids: CASSLEASGGYNEQFF. CDR3 nucleotides: TGTGCCAGCAGCTTGGAGGCTAGCGGGGGGTACAATGAGCAGTTCTTC.

The chain links TRBV5-1 to TRBJ2-1; TRBD2 agrees at 8 bases. The CDR3 has 15 residues. With 0 bases clipped from V and 6 bases from J, the junction kept 5 bases outside the gene matches. The germline V gene encodes CDR1 SGHRS and CDR2 YFSETQ. CDR3 in amino acids: CASSLVAGPSNEQFF. CDR3 nucleotides: TGCGCCAGCAGCTTGGTAGCGGGACCTTCCAATGAGCAGTTCTTC.